The present T cell receptor beta chain was sequenced within a study of OX40 agonist ivuxolimab in advanced cancers. The data were produced by immunoSEQ multiplex PCR, yet TCRdb's version contains in-frame clones alone and is incomplete. The table lists 65,000 to 85,000 clones, roughly nine tenths of them singletons. This receptor was taken from an adult with an advanced solid tumor such as melanoma, head and neck, liver or kidney cancer. The specimen was CD4+ or CD8+ T cells sorted from blood, collected in a trial of the OX40 agonist ivuxolimab.

The CDR3 nucleotides are TGTGCCAGCAGTGAAGGCGGTCGTCTGGAGCAGTACTTC. It translates to CASSEGGRLEQYF. The rearrangement links TRBV6-1 to TRBJ2-7; no clear D gene. Trimming took 1 base from V and 7 from J, leaving 11 bases between them. Germline values: CDR1 MNHNS, CDR2 SASEGT. The CDR3 covers 13 residues.